This paragraph reports one T cell receptor beta chain. The data originate from a study of control samples from healthy donors and cancer patients. Measured with immunoSEQ multiplex PCR; TCRdb has only the in-frame clones, and not every one. In the table there are about 150,000 clones, 75% to 90% of which are singletons. The specimen sequenced was blood. The origin of this receptor is a man in his thirties or forties in good health.

CDR3 DNA sequence: TGTGCCAGCAGTTTATCGAGCTTCTGGGAGACCCAGTACTTC. It encodes CASSLSSFWETQYF. J is TRBJ2-5 and V is TRBV27; no clear D. The CDR3 length is 14 residues. The V and J ends lost 0 bases and 5 bases respectively, with 10 bases between them. Germline CDR1 reads MNHEY; CDR2 reads SMNVEV (reference sequence).